These 8 T cell receptor beta chains were all obtained from the same sample, sequenced in a study of blood T cell repertoires in COVID-19. Assay: immunoSEQ multiplex PCR; the TCRdb copy retains only in-frame clones and omits some. The sample contains 200,000 to 250,000 clones, 70% to 90% of which appear only once. Sequences were obtained from peripheral blood. Receptors were obtained from a man aged 60 to 75 with acute or convalescent COVID-19.

The chain couples TRBV6-1 to TRBJ2-2; TRBD2 is a possible D gene (6 bases). Trimming cost V 2 bases and J 6 bases, with 16 bases left between them. The CDR3 totals 16 residues. Germline values: CDR1 MNHNS, CDR2 SASEGT. CDR3 bases: TGTGCCAGCAGTGAACTCTTCGGGAGTAAGCCCGGGGAGCTGTTTTTT. It encodes CASSELFGSKPGELFF.

The chain employs TRBV18 and TRBJ1-5, with D possibly being TRBD1 (6 bases). Germline V gene data show CDR1 as KGHSH and CDR2 as LQKENI. V lost 6 bases and J lost 10, with 16 bases in between. This CDR3 comprises 13 residues. In DNA, the CDR3 is TGTGCCAGCTCTCGGGACACTGTAGGACCCCAGCATTTT. It is translated as CASSRDTVGPQHF.

This clone was observed a few times. J is TRBJ2-7 and V is TRBV3-1 (or the pseudogene TRBV3-2), with D perhaps TRBD1 (6 bases). V lost 3 bases, J lost 0 bases, and 21 bases lay in between. CDR1 and CDR2 (germline): LGHDT, YNNKEL (reference sequence). The CDR3 has 18 amino acids. The CDR3 reads CASSQLYSYTGYSYEQYF. CDR3 coding DNA: TGTGCCAGCAGCCAGCTATACTCTTATACAGGGTACTCCTACGAGCAGTACTTC.

The rearrangement links TRBV18 to TRBJ2-3; TRBD2 matches 9 bases. Germline V gene sequence: CDR1 KGHSH, CDR2 LQKENI. This CDR3 is built from 18 residues. The junction had 10 bases not matched to a gene; V was cut back by 3 bases and J by 0 bases. The CDR3 DNA sequence: TGTGCCAGCTCACCGGTATTAACTAGCGGGTTTAGCACAGATACGCAGTATTTT. It translates to CASSPVLTSGFSTDTQYF.

The chain has TRBV4-3 and TRBJ2-1; 12 bases align to TRBD2. The J segment lost 9 bases and the V segment lost 0 bases, leaving 3 bases of the junction unmatched. Per the germline V gene, CDR1 is LGHNA and CDR2 is YSLEER. The CDR3 has 15 residues. The CDR3 spells CASSQEGLAGLEQFF. The CDR3 nucleotides are TGCGCCAGCAGCCAAGAAGGACTAGCGGGACTTGAGCAGTTCTTC.

This clone was seen a few times. The chain has TRBV7-8 and TRBJ2-7; TRBD1 agrees at 10 bases. The CDR3 length is 15 residues. J was trimmed by 0 bases and V by 5 bases; bases with no gene match: 4. Germline CDR1 SGHVS, CDR2 FQNEAQ. CDR3 nucleotide sequence: TGTGCCAGCAGCCAGGGACAGGGGAGCTCCTACGAGCAGTACTTC. Translated, it gives CASSQGQGSSYEQYF. Full variable domain (remainder filled in from reference TRBV7-8 and TRBJ2-7): GAGVSQSPRYKVAKRGQDVALRCDPISGHVSLFWYQQALGQGPEFLTYFQNEAQLDKSGLPSDRFFAERPEGSVSTLKIQRTQQEDSAVYLCASSQGQGSSYEQYFGPGTRLTVT.

The chain carries TRBV20-1 and TRBJ1-2; D gene ambiguous. The CDR3 is 11 residues long. CDR1 is DFQATT, CDR2 SNEGSKA, per germline (reference sequence). Trimming stripped 2 bases from V and 10 bases from J, with 11 bases between. This CDR3 is CSARWQEFYTF. CDR3 DNA sequence: TGCAGTGCTAGATGGCAGGAATTCTACACCTTC.

The rearrangement uses TRBV5-8 and TRBJ1-4; D possibly corresponds to TRBD1 (5 bases). Germline CDR1 SGHTS, CDR2 YDEGEE. V dropped 0 bases and J dropped 2 bases, with 11 bases sitting between them. This CDR3 has 16 residues. CDR3 residues: CASSLGLGATNEKLFF. The CDR3 DNA reads TGTGCCAGCAGCTTGGGACTAGGGGCCACTAATGAAAAACTGTTTTTT.